One sample yielded the 5 T cell receptor beta chains listed below, sequenced in a study of blood T cell repertoires in COVID-19. This table comes from immunoSEQ multiplex PCR, and its TCRdb copy is limited to in-frame clones, with some not included. The sample lists some 230,000 clones, more than 85% occurring once. Sequencing was carried out using peripheral blood. These receptors were obtained from a woman between 45 and 60 years old with COVID-19, enrolled during active disease.

The V and J genes are TRBV30 and TRBJ2-3, with D perhaps TRBD2 (5 bases). The CDR3 has 14 amino acids. Germline loops: CDR1 GTSNPN, CDR2 SVGIG (reference sequence). Trimming cost V 2 bases and J 1 base, with 10 bases left between them. CDR3 in DNA: TGTGCCTGGAGTCCCGGGGTGGGCACAGATACGCAGTATTTT. Protein sequence: CAWSPGVGTDTQYF.

The chain has TRBV7-9 and TRBJ1-1, with 7 bases aligning to TRBD1. Germline V gene data show CDR1 as SEHNR and CDR2 as FQNEAQ (reference sequence). The CDR3 spans 12 residues. J lost 6 bases, V lost 7 bases, and 5 bases had no gene match. CDR3 protein: CASKTGKAEAFF. The CDR3 DNA is TGTGCCAGCAAGACAGGGAAGGCTGAAGCTTTCTTT.

This clone was detected only a few times. The chain employs TRBV6-1 and TRBJ1-1; TRBD1 is a possible D gene (6 bases). Germline V gives CDR1 MNHNS, CDR2 SASEGT. CDR3 size: 16 residues. Trimming left V 3 bases short and J 7 bases short, with 21 bases between. In DNA, the CDR3 is TGTGCCAGCAGTGACCAGACAGGTACGGCTCACAATGAAGCTTTCTTT. Translating it yields CASSDQTGTAHNEAFF.

This rearrangement joins TRBV27 to TRBJ1-2, with TRBD1 identical over 7 bases. Looked up from germline, CDR1 is MNHEY and CDR2 is SMNVEV (reference sequence). V trimming: 8 bases; J trimming: 7 bases; junction bases outside the gene matches: 13. The CDR3 length is 14 residues. CDR3 nucleotide sequence: TGTGCCAGCGGCGTACAGGGGCCTCAGCGTGGCTACACCTTC. This gives the protein CASGVQGPQRGYTF.

This chain uses TRBV5-1 with TRBJ2-2; D is possibly TRBD2 (5 bases). Per germline, CDR1 SGHRS and CDR2 YFSETQ. This CDR3 spans 13 amino acids. Trimming left V 5 bases short and J 5 bases short, with 10 bases between. The CDR3 bases are TGCGCCAGCAGGAATCGGGATACCGGGGAGCTGTTTTTT. It is translated as CASRNRDTGELFF. Supplemented by reference TRBV5-1 and TRBJ2-2, the full variable domain reads KAGVTQTPRYLIKTRGQQVTLSCSPISGHRSVSWYQQTPGQGLQFLFEYFSETQRNKGNFPGRFSGRQFSNSRSEMNVSTLELGDSALYLCASRNRDTGELFFGEGSRLTVL.